This T cell receptor (beta chain) comes out of a study of neurological immune-mediated disorders. Germline V gene sequence: CDR1 DFQATT, CDR2 SNEGSKA (reference sequence). V dropped 2 bases and J dropped 3 bases, with 11 bases sitting between them. This CDR3 contains 13 residues. The cDNA was synthesized by 5'RACE incorporating 10-nucleotide random UMIs. TCRdb independently ran MiXCR on the 5' RACE reads; one entry per CDR3 protein. In the table there are 130,000 or so distinct CDR3 sequences, more than 2.5% of which are singletons. This clonotype was seen ten or more times. The receptor's source is a woman aged 25 to 39 with multiple sclerosis. V gene TRBV20-1 combines with J gene TRBJ2-7, with a possible D match to TRBD1 (5 bases). The sequenced sample consisted of PBMCs. For the CDR3, the DNA is TGCAGTGCTAGAATTGACAGAGACTACGAGCAGTACTTC. Translation gives CSARIDRDYEQYF.